This TCR beta chain was profiled in a study of cytomegalovirus exposure and HLA in healthy donors. CDR3 length: 16 amino acids. V was cut by 5 bases and J by 10 bases, with 22 bases left in between. Germline V gene lookup returns CDR1 SGHNT and CDR2 YYREEE (reference sequence). Primers for the PCR totalled 60 Vbeta and 13 Jbeta. TCRdb's copy holds only in-frame clones and misses some; the assay was immunoSEQ multiplex PCR. In the table there are over 150,000 clones, approximately 80% of which are singletons. This clone was counted only a few times. Its antigen remains unknown. General observations from the study: Under in vitro conditions, a few CMV-associated chains were confirmed as specific for CMV antigens.

The chain uses TRBV5-4 and TRBJ1-6; the D gene is possibly TRBD1 (5 bases). The origin of this receptor is a man younger than 40 in good health and CMV-seropositive. Sequenced material: PBMCs. The CDR3 loop reads CASSPVAGQGSSPLHF. CDR3 nucleotide sequence: TGTGCCAGCAGTCCCGTGGCCGGCCAGGGATCCTCACCCCTCCACTTT.